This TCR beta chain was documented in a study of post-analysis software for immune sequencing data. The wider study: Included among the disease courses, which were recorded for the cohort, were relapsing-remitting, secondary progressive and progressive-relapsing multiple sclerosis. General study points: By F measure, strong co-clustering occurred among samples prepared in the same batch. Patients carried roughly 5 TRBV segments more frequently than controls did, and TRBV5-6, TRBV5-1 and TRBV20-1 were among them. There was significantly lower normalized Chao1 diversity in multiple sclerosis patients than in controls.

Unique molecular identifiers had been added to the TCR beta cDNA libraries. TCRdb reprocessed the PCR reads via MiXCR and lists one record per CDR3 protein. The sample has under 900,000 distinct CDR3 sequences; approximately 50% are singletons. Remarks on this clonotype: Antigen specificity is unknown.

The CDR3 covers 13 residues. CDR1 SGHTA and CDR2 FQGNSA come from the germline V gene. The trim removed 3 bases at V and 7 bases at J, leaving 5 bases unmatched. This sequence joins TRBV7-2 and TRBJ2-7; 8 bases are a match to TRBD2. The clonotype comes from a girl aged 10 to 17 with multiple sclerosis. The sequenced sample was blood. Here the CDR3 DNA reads TGTGCCAGCAGCTTTAGCGGGACGTTTGAGCAGTACTTC. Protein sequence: CASSFSGTFEQYF. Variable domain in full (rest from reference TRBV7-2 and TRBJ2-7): GAGVSQSPSNKVTEKGKDVELRCDPISGHTALYWYRQSLGQGLEFLIYFQGNSAPDKSGLPSDRFSAERTGGSVSTLTIQRTQQEDSAVYLCASSFSGTFEQYFGPGTRLTVT.